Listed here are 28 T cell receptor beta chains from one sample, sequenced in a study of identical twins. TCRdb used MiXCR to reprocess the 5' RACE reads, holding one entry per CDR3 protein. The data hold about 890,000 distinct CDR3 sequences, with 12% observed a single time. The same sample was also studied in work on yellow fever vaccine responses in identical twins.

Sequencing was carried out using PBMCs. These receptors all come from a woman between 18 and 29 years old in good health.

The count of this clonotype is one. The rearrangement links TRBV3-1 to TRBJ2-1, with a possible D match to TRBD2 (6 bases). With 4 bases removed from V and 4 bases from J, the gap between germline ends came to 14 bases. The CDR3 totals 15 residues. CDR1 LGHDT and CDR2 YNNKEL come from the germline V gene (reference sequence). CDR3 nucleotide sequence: TGTGCCAGCAGCCCCGAGGAGGGGTTGTACAATGAGCAGTTCTTC. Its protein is CASSPEEGLYNEQFF.

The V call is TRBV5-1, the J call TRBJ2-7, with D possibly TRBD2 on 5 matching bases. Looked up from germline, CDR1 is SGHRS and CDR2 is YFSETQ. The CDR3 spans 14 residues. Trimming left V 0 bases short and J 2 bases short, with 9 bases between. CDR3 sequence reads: CASSLVEAPYEQYF. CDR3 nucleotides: TGCGCCAGCAGCTTGGTGGAGGCCCCCTACGAGCAGTACTTC. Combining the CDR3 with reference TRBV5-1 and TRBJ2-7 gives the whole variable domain KAGVTQTPRYLIKTRGQQVTLSCSPISGHRSVSWYQQTPGQGLQFLFEYFSETQRNKGNFPGRFSGRQFSNSRSEMNVSTLELGDSALYLCASSLVEAPYEQYFGPGTRLTVT.

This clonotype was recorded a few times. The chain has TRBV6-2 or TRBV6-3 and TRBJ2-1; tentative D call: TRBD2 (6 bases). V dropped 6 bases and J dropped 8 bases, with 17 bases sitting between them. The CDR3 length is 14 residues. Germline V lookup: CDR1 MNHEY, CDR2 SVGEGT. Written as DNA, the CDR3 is TGTGCCAGCAGACCGATTGGGGCGGGGCATGAGCAGTTCTTC. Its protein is CASRPIGAGHEQFF.

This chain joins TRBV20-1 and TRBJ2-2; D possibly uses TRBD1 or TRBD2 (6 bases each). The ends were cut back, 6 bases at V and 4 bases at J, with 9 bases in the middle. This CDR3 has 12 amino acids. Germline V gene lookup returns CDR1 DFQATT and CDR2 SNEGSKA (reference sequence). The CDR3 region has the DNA TGCAGTGCCAGGGGAGGCACCGGGGAGCTGTTTTTT. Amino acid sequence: CSARGGTGELFF.

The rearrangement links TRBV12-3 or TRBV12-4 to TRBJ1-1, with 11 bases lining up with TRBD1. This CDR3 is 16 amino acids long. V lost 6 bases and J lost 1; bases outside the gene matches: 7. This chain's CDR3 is CASSKGTGGGNTEAFF. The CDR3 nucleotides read TGTGCCAGCAGCAAAGGGACAGGGGGAGGGAACACTGAAGCTTTCTTT.

CDR3 coding DNA: TGTGCCAGCTCACTTTCCGCGCCTAGCGGGGGCCAAGAGACCCAGTACTTC. Protein: CASSLSAPSGGQETQYF. The chain links TRBV18 to TRBJ2-5; 10 bases map to TRBD2. In germline, CDR1 is KGHSH, CDR2 LQKENI. Trimming at V came to 4 bases and at J to 1 base, leaving 9 bases not matched to a gene. The CDR3 has 17 amino acids. The whole variable domain, remainder taken from reference TRBV18 and TRBJ2-5, is NAGVMQNPRHLVRRRGQEARLRCSPMKGHSHVYWYRQLPEEGLKFMVYLQKENIIDESGMPKERFSAEFPKEGPSILRIQQVVRGDSAAYFCASSLSAPSGGQETQYFGPGTRLLVL.

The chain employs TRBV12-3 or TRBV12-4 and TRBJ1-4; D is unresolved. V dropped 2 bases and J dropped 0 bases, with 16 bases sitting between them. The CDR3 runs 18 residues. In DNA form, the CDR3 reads TGTGCCAGCAGTTTATGGGCACAGAGAAGCCCAACTAATGAAAAACTGTTTTTT. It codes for CASSLWAQRSPTNEKLFF.

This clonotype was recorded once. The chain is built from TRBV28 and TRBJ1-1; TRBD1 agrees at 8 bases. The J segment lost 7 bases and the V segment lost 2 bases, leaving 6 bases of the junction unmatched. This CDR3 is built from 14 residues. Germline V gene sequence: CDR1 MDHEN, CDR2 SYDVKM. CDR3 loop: CASSLVRGRVEAFF. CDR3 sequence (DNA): TGTGCCAGCAGTTTAGTCAGGGGGCGCGTTGAAGCTTTCTTT. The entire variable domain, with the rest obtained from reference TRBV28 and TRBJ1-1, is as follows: DVKVTQSSRYLVKRTGEKVFLECVQDMDHENMFWYRQDPGLGLRLIYFSYDVKMKEKGDIPEGYSVSREKKERFSLILESASTNQTSMYLCASSLVRGRVEAFFGQGTRLTVV.

Here the CDR3 DNA reads TGTGCCAGCATCCATCGACTAGCGGGATGGACCGGGGAGCTGTTTTTT. This encodes CASIHRLAGWTGELFF. The rearrangement joins TRBV7-9 to TRBJ2-2, with 11 bases matching TRBD2. Unmatched junction bases numbered 9, after V lost 7 bases and J lost 5 bases. This CDR3 is 16 amino acids long. Germline CDR1 is SEHNR and CDR2 is FQNEAQ (reference sequence).

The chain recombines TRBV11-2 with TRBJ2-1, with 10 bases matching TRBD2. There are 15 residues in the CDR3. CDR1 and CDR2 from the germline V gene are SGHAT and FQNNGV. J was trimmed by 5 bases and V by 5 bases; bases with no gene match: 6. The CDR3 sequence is CASSELAGRNNEQFF. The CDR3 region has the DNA TGTGCCAGCAGCGAACTAGCGGGGAGAAACAATGAGCAGTTCTTC.

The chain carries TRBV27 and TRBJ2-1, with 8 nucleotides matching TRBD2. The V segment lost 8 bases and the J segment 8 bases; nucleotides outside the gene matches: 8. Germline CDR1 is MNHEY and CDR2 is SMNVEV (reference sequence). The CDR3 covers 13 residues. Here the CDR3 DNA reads TGTGCCAGCGCTACTCGGGGGGGCTATGAGCAGTTCTTC. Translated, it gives CASATRGGYEQFF.

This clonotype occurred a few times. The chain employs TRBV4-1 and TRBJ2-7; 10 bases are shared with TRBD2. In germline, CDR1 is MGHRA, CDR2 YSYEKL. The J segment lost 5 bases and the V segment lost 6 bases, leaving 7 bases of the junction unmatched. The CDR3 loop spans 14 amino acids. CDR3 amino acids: CASRPSGSLDEQYF. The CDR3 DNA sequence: TGCGCCAGCAGACCTAGCGGGAGTTTGGACGAGCAGTACTTC.

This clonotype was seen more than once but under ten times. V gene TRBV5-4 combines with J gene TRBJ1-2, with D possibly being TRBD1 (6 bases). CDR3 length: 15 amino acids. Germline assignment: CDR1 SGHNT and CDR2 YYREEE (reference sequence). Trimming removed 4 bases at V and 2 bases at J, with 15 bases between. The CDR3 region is CASSLPDRSNYGYTF. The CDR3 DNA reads TGTGCCAGCAGCCTGCCCGACAGGAGCAACTATGGCTACACCTTC.

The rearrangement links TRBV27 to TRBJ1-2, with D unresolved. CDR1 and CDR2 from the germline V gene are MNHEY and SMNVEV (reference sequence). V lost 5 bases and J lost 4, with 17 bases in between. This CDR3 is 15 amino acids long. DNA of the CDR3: TGTGCCAGCAGTCCCTATACGGCCGAAGCCTATGGCTACACCTTC. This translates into CASSPYTAEAYGYTF.

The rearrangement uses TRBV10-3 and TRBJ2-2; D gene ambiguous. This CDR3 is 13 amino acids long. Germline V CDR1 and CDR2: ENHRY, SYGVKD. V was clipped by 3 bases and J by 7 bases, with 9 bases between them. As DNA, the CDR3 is TGTGCCATCAGTGAAATAGTCCTCGGGGAGCTGTTTTTT. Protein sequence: CAISEIVLGELFF.

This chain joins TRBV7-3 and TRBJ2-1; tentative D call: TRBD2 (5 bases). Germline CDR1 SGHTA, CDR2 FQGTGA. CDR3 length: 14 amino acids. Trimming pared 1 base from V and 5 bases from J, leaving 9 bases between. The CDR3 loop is CASSLIPRDNEQFF. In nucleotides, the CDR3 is TGTGCCAGCAGCTTAATCCCGCGGGACAATGAGCAGTTCTTC.

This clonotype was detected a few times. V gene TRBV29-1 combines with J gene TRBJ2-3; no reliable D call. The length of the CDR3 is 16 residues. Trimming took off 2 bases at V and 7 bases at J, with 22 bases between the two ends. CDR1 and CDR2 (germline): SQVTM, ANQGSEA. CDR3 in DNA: TGCAGCGTTGAAATTGTTTCAGGTTCGCGGCCAAATACGCAGTATTTT. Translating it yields CSVEIVSGSRPNTQYF.

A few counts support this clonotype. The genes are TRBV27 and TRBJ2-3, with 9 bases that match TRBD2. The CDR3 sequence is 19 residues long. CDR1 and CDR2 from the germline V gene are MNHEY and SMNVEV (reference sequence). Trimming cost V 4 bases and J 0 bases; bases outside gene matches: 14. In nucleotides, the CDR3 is TGTGCCAGCAGTTCAAACTCCCCCGGACTAGCGCTGAGCACAGATACGCAGTATTTT. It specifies CASSSNSPGLALSTDTQYF.

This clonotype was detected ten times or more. The CDR3 DNA reads as TGCAGCTACAGGGGGGGGTTCCAAGAGACCCAGTACTTC. It translates to CSYRGGFQETQYF. The chain uses TRBV20-1 and TRBJ2-5; tentatively, D is TRBD1 (8 bases). Germline assignment: CDR1 DFQATT and CDR2 SNEGSKA (reference sequence). The CDR3 extends over 13 amino acids.

The CDR3 region is CASSLGGSLTSGNTIYF. The DNA for the CDR3 is TGTGCCAGCAGCTTAGGAGGGTCTTTAACCTCTGGAAACACCATATATTTT. The V call is TRBV7-6, the J call TRBJ1-3; D ambiguous. V was cut by 1 base and J by 0 bases, with 13 bases left in between. From germline, CDR1 is SGHVS and CDR2 FNYEAQ. This CDR3 is 17 amino acids long.

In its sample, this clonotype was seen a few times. The CDR3 DNA reads TGTGCCAGCAGCGCGGGGGACAGGGCCAGAGAGACCCAGTACTTC. Amino acid sequence: CASSAGDRARETQYF. This chain links TRBV9 with TRBJ2-5, with TRBD1 matching over 9 bases. The CDR3 loop spans 15 amino acids. After removal of 3 bases from V and 4 bases from J, the junction contained 7 bases not matched to a gene. The V gene's germline CDR1 is SGDLS and CDR2 YYNGEE.

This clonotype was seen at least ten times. The CDR3, as DNA: TGCGCCAGCAGCTTGATCGGGACGGGTGAGGGCACAGATACGCAGTATTTT. It yields the protein CASSLIGTGEGTDTQYF. The chain carries TRBV5-1 and TRBJ2-3, with D perhaps TRBD1 or TRBD2 (5 bases each). CDR3 length: 17 amino acids. Germline V gene sequence: CDR1 SGHRS, CDR2 YFSETQ. V shed 1 base and J shed 1 base, with 16 bases lying between them.

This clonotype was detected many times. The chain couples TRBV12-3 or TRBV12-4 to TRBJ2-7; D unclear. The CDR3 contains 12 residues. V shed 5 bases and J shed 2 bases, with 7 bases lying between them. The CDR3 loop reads CASSQDAYEQYF. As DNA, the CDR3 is TGTGCCAGCAGTCAAGACGCCTACGAGCAGTACTTC.

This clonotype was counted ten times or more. The CDR3 region has the DNA TGTGCCAGCAGTTTAAAGACGGTGAACACTGAAGCTTTCTTT. It codes for CASSLKTVNTEAFF. The chain employs TRBV27 and TRBJ1-1, with D unclear. Germline CDR1 and CDR2: MNHEY and SMNVEV (reference sequence). This CDR3 contains 14 residues. Deletions cut 2 bases from V and 0 bases from J, with 7 bases between.

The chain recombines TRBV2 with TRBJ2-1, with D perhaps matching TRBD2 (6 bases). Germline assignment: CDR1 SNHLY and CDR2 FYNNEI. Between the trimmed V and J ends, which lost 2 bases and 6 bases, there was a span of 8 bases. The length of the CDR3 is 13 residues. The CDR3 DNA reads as TGTGCCAGCAGTGAACCCGGGGGCAATGAGCAGTTCTTC. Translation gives CASSEPGGNEQFF. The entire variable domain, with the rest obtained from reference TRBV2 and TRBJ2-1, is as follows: EPEVTQTPSHQVTQMGQEVILRCVPISNHLYFYWYRQILGQKVEFLVSFYNNEISEKSEIFDDQFSVERPDGSNFTLKIRSTKLEDSAMYFCASSEPGGNEQFFGPGTRLTVL.

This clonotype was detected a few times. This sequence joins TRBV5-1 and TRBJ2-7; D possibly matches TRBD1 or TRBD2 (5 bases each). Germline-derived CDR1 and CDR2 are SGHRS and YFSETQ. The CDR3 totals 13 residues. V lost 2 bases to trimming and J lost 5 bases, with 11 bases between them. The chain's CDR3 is CASSFRDGDEQYV. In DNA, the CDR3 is TGCGCCAGCAGCTTCCGGGACGGTGACGAGCAGTACGTC.

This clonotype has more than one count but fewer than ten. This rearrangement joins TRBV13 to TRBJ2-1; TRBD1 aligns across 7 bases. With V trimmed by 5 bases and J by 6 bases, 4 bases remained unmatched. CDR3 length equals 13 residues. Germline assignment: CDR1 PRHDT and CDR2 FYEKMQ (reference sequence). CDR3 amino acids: CASSGRQGNEQFF. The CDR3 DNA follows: TGTGCCAGCAGCGGGCGACAGGGCAATGAGCAGTTCTTC.

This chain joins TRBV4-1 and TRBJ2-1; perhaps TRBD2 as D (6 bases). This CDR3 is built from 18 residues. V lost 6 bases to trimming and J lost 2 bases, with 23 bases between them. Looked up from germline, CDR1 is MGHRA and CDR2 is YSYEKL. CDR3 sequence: CASSSSGSGYVTYNEQFF. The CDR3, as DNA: TGCGCCAGCAGTAGTTCTGGCAGCGGGTATGTGACCTACAATGAGCAGTTCTTC.